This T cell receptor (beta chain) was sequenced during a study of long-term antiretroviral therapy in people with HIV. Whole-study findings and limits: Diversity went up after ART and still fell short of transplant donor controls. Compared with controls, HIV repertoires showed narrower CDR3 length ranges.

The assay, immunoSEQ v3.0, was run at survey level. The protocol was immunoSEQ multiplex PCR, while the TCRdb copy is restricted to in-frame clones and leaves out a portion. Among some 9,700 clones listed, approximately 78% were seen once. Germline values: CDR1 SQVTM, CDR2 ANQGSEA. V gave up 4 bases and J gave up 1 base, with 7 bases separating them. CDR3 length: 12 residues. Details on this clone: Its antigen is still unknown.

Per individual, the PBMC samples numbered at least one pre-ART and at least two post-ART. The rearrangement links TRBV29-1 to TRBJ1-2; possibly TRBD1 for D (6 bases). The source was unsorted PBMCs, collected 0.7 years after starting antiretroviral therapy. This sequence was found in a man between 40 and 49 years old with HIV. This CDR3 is CSVGTDNYGYTF. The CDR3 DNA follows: TGCAGCGTTGGGACAGATAACTATGGCTACACCTTC.